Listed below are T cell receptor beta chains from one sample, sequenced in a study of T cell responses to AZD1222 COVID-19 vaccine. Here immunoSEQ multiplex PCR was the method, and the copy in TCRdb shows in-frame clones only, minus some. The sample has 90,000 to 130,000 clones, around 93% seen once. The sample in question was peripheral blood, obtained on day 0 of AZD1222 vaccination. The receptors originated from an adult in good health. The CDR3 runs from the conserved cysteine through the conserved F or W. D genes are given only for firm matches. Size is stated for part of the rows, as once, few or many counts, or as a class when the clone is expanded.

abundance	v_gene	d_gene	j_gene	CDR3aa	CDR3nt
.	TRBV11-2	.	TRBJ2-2	CASSLSGTGELFF	TGTGCCAGCAGCTTGAGTGGAACCGGGGAGCTGTTTTTT
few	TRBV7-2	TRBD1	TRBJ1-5	CASSLYGTGANQPQHF	TGTGCCAGCAGCTTGTACGGGACAGGGGCAAATCAGCCCCAGCATTTT
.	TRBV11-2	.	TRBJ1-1	CASSLQGLGTEAFF	TGTGCCAGCAGCTTACAGGGGCTGGGCACTGAAGCTTTCTTT
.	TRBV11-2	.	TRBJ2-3	CASSAWTSTDTQYF	TGTGCCAGCAGCGCGTGGACTAGCACAGATACGCAGTATTTT
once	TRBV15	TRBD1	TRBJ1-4	CATSRDLGTVNEKLFF	TGTGCCACCAGCAGAGATTTGGGGACAGTTAATGAAAAACTGTTTTTT
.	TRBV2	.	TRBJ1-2	CASSLPGTLYGYTF	TGTGCCAGCAGCCTACCCGGGACACTCTATGGCTACACCTTC
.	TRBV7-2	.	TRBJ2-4	CASSLRDLKNIQYF	TGTGCCAGCAGCCTCCGGGACCTAAAAAACATTCAGTACTTC
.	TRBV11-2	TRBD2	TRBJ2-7	CASSLQPSGVYEQYF	TGTGCCAGCAGCTTACAGCCTAGCGGGGTTTACGAGCAGTACTTC
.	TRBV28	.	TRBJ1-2	CASRAPGEIFYGYTF	TGTGCCAGCAGAGCACCCGGGGAGATTTTCTATGGCTACACCTTC
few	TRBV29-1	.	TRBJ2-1	CSVGDYYNEQFF	TGCAGCGTTGGTGACTACTACAATGAGCAGTTCTTC
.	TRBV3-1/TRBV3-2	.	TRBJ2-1	CASSQGRHEQFF	TGTGCCAGCAGCCAAGGCAGACATGAGCAGTTCTTC
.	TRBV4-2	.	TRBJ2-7	CASSQEGFPRYEQYF	TGTGCCAGCAGCCAAGAGGGCTTCCCCAGGTACGAGCAGTACTTC
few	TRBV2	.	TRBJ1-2	CASSPERSYTF	TGTGCCAGCAGTCCAGAACGTAGCTACACCTTC
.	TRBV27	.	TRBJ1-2	CASSFGPENGYTF	TGTGCCAGCAGTTTCGGCCCTGAGAATGGCTACACCTTC
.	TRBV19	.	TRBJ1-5	CASSISGNQPQHF	TGTGCCAGTAGTATTTCCGGGAATCAGCCCCAGCATTTT
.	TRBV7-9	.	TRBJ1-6	CASSRGGWDNSPLHF	TGTGCCAGCAGCCGTGGAGGGTGGGATAATTCACCCCTCCACTTT
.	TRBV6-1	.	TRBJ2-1	CASSEATGQANEQFF	TGTGCCAGCAGTGAAGCCACAGGCCAGGCCAATGAGCAGTTCTTC
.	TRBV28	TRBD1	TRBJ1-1	CASSFRGGFTEAFF	TGTGCCAGCAGTTTCCGAGGGGGCTTCACTGAAGCTTTCTTT
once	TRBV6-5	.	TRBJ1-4	CASSYLGDEKLFF	TGTGCCAGCAGTTACCTAGGGGATGAAAAACTGTTTTTT
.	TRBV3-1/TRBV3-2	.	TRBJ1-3	CASSQYANTIYF	TGTGCCAGCAGCCAATATGCAAACACCATATATTTT
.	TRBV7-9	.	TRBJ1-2	CASSFGPRGGYTF	TGTGCCAGCAGCTTCGGTCCTAGGGGAGGCTACACCTTC
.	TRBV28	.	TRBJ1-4	CASRGSPYEKLFF	TGTGCCAGCAGGGGCAGTCCCTACGAAAAACTGTTTTTT
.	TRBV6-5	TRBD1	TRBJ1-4	CASRKTGQGAGKLFF	TGTGCCAGCAGAAAAACGGGACAGGGGGCTGGGAAACTGTTTTTT
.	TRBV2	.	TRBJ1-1	CASSVGVVAEAFF	TGTGCCAGCAGCGTTGGAGTCGTGGCTGAAGCTTTCTTT
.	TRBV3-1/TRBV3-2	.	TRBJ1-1	CASSQGGVEAFF	TGTGCCAGCAGCCAAGGGGGGGTTGAAGCTTTCTTT
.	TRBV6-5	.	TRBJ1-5	CASSQYFDTSQPQHF	TGTGCCAGCAGTCAATATTTCGACACGAGCCAGCCCCAGCATTTT
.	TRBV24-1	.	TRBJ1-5	CATSEAGNQPQHF	TGTGCCACCAGTGAGGCCGGCAATCAGCCCCAGCATTTT
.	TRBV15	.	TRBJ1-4	CATSDGDLRSGEKLFF	TGTGCCACCAGCGATGGCGACTTAAGGAGCGGAGAAAAACTGTTTTTT
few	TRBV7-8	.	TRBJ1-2	CASSLIQKVNYGYTF	TGTGCCAGCAGCTTAATTCAGAAAGTAAACTATGGCTACACCTTC
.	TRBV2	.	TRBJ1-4	CASSEGGGANNEKLFF	TGTGCCAGCAGTGAAGGTGGCGGGGCTAACAATGAAAAACTGTTTTTT
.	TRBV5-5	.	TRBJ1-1	CASASRGPQNGEAFF	TGTGCCAGCGCCTCAAGGGGCCCGCAAAATGGTGAAGCTTTCTTT
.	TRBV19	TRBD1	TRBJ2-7	CASSIKQGTAYEQYF	TGTGCCAGTAGTATAAAACAGGGGACCGCCTACGAGCAGTACTTC
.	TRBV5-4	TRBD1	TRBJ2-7	CASSPDRGRNEQYF	TGTGCCAGCAGCCCGGACAGGGGGCGAAACGAGCAGTACTTC
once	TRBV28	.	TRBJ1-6	CASSFDRPNSPLHF	TGTGCCAGCAGTTTCGACAGGCCCAATTCACCCCTCCACTTT
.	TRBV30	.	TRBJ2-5	CAWSSIKGTQYF	TGTGCCTGGAGCAGCATTAAGGGGACCCAGTACTTC